The rows below give T cell receptor beta chains drawn from one sample of a study of OX40 agonist ivuxolimab in advanced cancers. TCRdb's table, derived via immunoSEQ multiplex PCR, lists solely in-frame clones and lacks some. This sample has about 16,000 clones, with 84% found just once. Material: CD4+ or CD8+ T cells sorted from blood, obtained in a trial of the OX40 agonist ivuxolimab. These TCRs come from an adult with an advanced solid tumor such as melanoma, head and neck, liver or kidney cancer. Each CDR3 is given with its conserved first and last residue. A D gene is named only where the DNA matches it firmly. Part of the rows lack a size; the others show once, few, many or a class for expanded clones.

CDR3 DNA: TGTGCCAGCAGTAATCAGTACACAGGATTCATGCATACGCAGTATTTT
CDR3 protein: CASSNQYTGFMHTQYF
J gene: TRBJ2-3
D gene: NA
V gene: TRBV7-9
clone size: NA

CDR3 DNA: TGTGCTAGCGGGGGTAACTATGGCTACACCTTC
CDR3 protein: CASGGNYGYTF
J gene: TRBJ1-2
D gene: NA
V gene: TRBV12-5
clone size: NA

CDR3 DNA: TGTGCCAGCAGCGCCACTAGCGGGAGTTTCTACGAGCAGTACTTC
CDR3 protein: CASSATSGSFYEQYF
J gene: TRBJ2-7
D gene: TRBD2
V gene: TRBV9
clone size: NA

CDR3 DNA: TGTGCCAGCAGCTTAGGCAGGGCAAGGTTAAACTATGGCTACACCTTC
CDR3 protein: CASSLGRARLNYGYTF
J gene: TRBJ1-2
D gene: NA
V gene: TRBV13
clone size: few

CDR3 DNA: TGTGCCAGCAAAGAAACCCCGGACTCCTACGAGCAGTACTTC
CDR3 protein: CASKETPDSYEQYF
J gene: TRBJ2-7
D gene: NA
V gene: TRBV19
clone size: medium-sized

CDR3 DNA: TGTGCCAGCAGTGCAGGAGTAACCGGGGAGCTGTTTTTT
CDR3 protein: CASSAGVTGELFF
J gene: TRBJ2-2
D gene: NA
V gene: TRBV25-1
clone size: NA

CDR3 DNA: TGTGCCAGCAGCTTAGGCAGGGGTGGAAACACCATATATTTT
CDR3 protein: CASSLGRGGNTIYF
J gene: TRBJ1-3
D gene: NA
V gene: TRBV7-9
clone size: NA

CDR3 DNA: TGTGCCAGTACTCCTGGCGGGAACACTGAAGCTTTCTTT
CDR3 protein: CASTPGGNTEAFF
J gene: TRBJ1-1
D gene: NA
V gene: TRBV19
clone size: NA

CDR3 DNA: TGTGCCAGCAGCTTGGGACAGGGACCCTCCTACGAGCAGTACTTC
CDR3 protein: CASSLGQGPSYEQYF
J gene: TRBJ2-7
D gene: TRBD1
V gene: TRBV11-2
clone size: NA

CDR3 DNA: TGTGCCAGCTTTTCGGGGGACGGGGAGCTGTTTTTT
CDR3 protein: CASFSGDGELFF
J gene: TRBJ2-2
D gene: NA
V gene: TRBV6-1
clone size: NA

CDR3 DNA: TGCAGTGCCAGGGACGGCTACGAGCAGTACTTC
CDR3 protein: CSARDGYEQYF
J gene: TRBJ2-7
D gene: NA
V gene: TRBV20-1
clone size: NA

CDR3 DNA: TGTGCCAGCAGCAAAGTGACAGGGACAGGGAGATGGGGCACTGAAGCTTTCTTT
CDR3 protein: CASSKVTGTGRWGTEAFF
J gene: TRBJ1-1
D gene: NA
V gene: TRBV21-1
clone size: NA

CDR3 DNA: TGTGCCAGCAGCTTAGTGGGGGGAAAAGAAGAGACCCAGTACTTC
CDR3 protein: CASSLVGGKEETQYF
J gene: TRBJ2-5
D gene: NA
V gene: TRBV7-2
clone size: NA

CDR3 DNA: TGTGCCAGCAGCGCCCCCCCGGGACTAGCGGGAGACAGGACCGGGGAGCTGTTTTTT
CDR3 protein: CASSAPPGLAGDRTGELFF
J gene: TRBJ2-2
D gene: TRBD2
V gene: TRBV7-9
clone size: NA

CDR3 DNA: TGTGCCAGCAGCGTAGATGAATACCAAGAGACCCAGTACTTC
CDR3 protein: CASSVDEYQETQYF
J gene: TRBJ2-5
D gene: NA
V gene: TRBV9
clone size: NA

CDR3 DNA: TGTGCCAGCAGTCTGGGGGGCGAGCAGTACTTC
CDR3 protein: CASSLGGEQYF
J gene: TRBJ2-7
D gene: NA
V gene: TRBV28
clone size: few

CDR3 DNA: TGTGCCAGCAGCCCAACCTACGGGGGGCACCCTTACAATGAGCAGTTCTTC
CDR3 protein: CASSPTYGGHPYNEQFF
J gene: TRBJ2-1
D gene: NA
V gene: TRBV7-8
clone size: few

CDR3 DNA: TGTGCCAGCAGCTCCTACCTTGCCTACAATGAGCAGTTCTTC
CDR3 protein: CASSSYLAYNEQFF
J gene: TRBJ2-1
D gene: NA
V gene: TRBV5-6
clone size: few

CDR3 DNA: TGCGCCAGCAGCCAAGATTGGACTAGCGGGACCTCCTACGAGCAGTACTTC
CDR3 protein: CASSQDWTSGTSYEQYF
J gene: TRBJ2-7
D gene: TRBD2
V gene: TRBV4-3
clone size: NA

CDR3 DNA: TGCGCCAGCAGCCCGGGACTACCCCCGGGGGAGCTGTTTTTT
CDR3 protein: CASSPGLPPGELFF
J gene: TRBJ2-2
D gene: TRBD2
V gene: TRBV4-1
clone size: NA

CDR3 DNA: TGCGCCACCCAGTATGGCTACACCTTC
CDR3 protein: CATQYGYTF
J gene: TRBJ1-2
D gene: NA
V gene: TRBV10-1
clone size: NA

CDR3 DNA: TGTGCCAGCAGTGTCCCCGGCGGGGTCTTGTCTTGGGAGCAGTTCTTC
CDR3 protein: CASSVPGGVLSWEQFF
J gene: TRBJ2-1
D gene: NA
V gene: TRBV6-1
clone size: NA

CDR3 DNA: TGCAGCGTTGACGGCGCAGATACGCAGTATTTT
CDR3 protein: CSVDGADTQYF
J gene: TRBJ2-3
D gene: NA
V gene: TRBV29-1
clone size: NA

CDR3 DNA: TGTGCCAGCAGTAAGAGCTCCTACAATGAGCAGTTCTTC
CDR3 protein: CASSKSSYNEQFF
J gene: TRBJ2-1
D gene: NA
V gene: TRBV2
clone size: once

CDR3 DNA: TGTGCCAGCAGTTTTGGACAGGACTCCTACGAGCAGTACTTC
CDR3 protein: CASSFGQDSYEQYF
J gene: TRBJ2-7
D gene: TRBD1
V gene: TRBV28
clone size: NA

CDR3 DNA: TGCGCCACCTGGGACGGATCAGATACGCAGTATTTT
CDR3 protein: CATWDGSDTQYF
J gene: TRBJ2-3
D gene: NA
V gene: TRBV10-2
clone size: NA

CDR3 DNA: TGTGCCAGCAGTTCTCGGGGATGGACTGAAGCTTTCTTT
CDR3 protein: CASSSRGWTEAFF
J gene: TRBJ1-1
D gene: NA
V gene: TRBV27
clone size: NA

CDR3 DNA: TGTGCCTGGAACTTCGGGACTAGCGGGGAAAAAGATACGCAGTATTTT
CDR3 protein: CAWNFGTSGEKDTQYF
J gene: TRBJ2-3
D gene: TRBD2
V gene: TRBV30
clone size: once

CDR3 DNA: TGTGCCAGCAGCGTAGCTAGCGGGAGTGAGCAGTACTTC
CDR3 protein: CASSVASGSEQYF
J gene: TRBJ2-7
D gene: TRBD2
V gene: TRBV9
clone size: NA

CDR3 DNA: TGTGCCAGCTCACCACAGGGAACTAGCCGACCCTACGAGCAGTACTTC
CDR3 protein: CASSPQGTSRPYEQYF
J gene: TRBJ2-7
D gene: NA
V gene: TRBV18
clone size: NA

CDR3 DNA: TGCAGCGTTCAAGGGGAGACTGGAGGAAGCACAGATACGCAGTATTTT
CDR3 protein: CSVQGETGGSTDTQYF
J gene: TRBJ2-3
D gene: NA
V gene: TRBV29-1
clone size: NA

CDR3 DNA: TGTGCCAGCAGTCCCACGGACCCTGGGACAACCTACGAGCAGTACTTC
CDR3 protein: CASSPTDPGTTYEQYF
J gene: TRBJ2-7
D gene: NA
V gene: TRBV27
clone size: NA

CDR3 DNA: TGTGCCGAGCAACCATACAATGAGCAGTTCTTC
CDR3 protein: CAEQPYNEQFF
J gene: TRBJ2-1
D gene: NA
V gene: TRBV2
clone size: NA

CDR3 DNA: TGTGCCAGCTCACCACCCGAAGGCACAGGGTGGAATGAGCAGTTCTTC
CDR3 protein: CASSPPEGTGWNEQFF
J gene: TRBJ2-1
D gene: NA
V gene: TRBV18
clone size: NA

CDR3 DNA: TGTGCCAGCAGCGCTCCCCGGGGACTAGCGTTGGCCTACAATGAGCAGTTCTTC
CDR3 protein: CASSAPRGLALAYNEQFF
J gene: TRBJ2-1
D gene: TRBD2
V gene: TRBV9
clone size: NA

CDR3 DNA: TGCGCCAGCAGCCAAGAGAGGGCCGGGGGGTTCATCCTTGGGGCCAACGTCCTGACTTTC
CDR3 protein: CASSQERAGGFILGANVLTF
J gene: TRBJ2-6
D gene: TRBD2
V gene: TRBV4-3
clone size: NA

CDR3 DNA: TGTGCCTGGAGTGTACCGGCAGGGAGCTCCTACGAGCAGTACTTC
CDR3 protein: CAWSVPAGSSYEQYF
J gene: TRBJ2-7
D gene: NA
V gene: TRBV30
clone size: NA

CDR3 DNA: TGTGCCAGCAGTGGAGTTTTACAGCCTGAAGCTTTCTTT
CDR3 protein: CASSGVLQPEAFF
J gene: TRBJ1-1
D gene: NA
V gene: TRBV27
clone size: NA

CDR3 DNA: TGTGCCAGCACTTACACAGATACGCAGTATTTT
CDR3 protein: CASTYTDTQYF
J gene: TRBJ2-3
D gene: NA
V gene: TRBV6-6
clone size: NA

CDR3 DNA: TGTGCCAGCGGAGGAACGGCGGCCGACCACAACTCCTACGAGCAGTACTTC
CDR3 protein: CASGGTAADHNSYEQYF
J gene: TRBJ2-7
D gene: NA
V gene: TRBV7-6
clone size: NA

CDR3 DNA: TGTGCCAGCAGTTCCGGTATGGGGTTGCTCTACGAGCAGTACTTC
CDR3 protein: CASSSGMGLLYEQYF
J gene: TRBJ2-7
D gene: NA
V gene: TRBV28
clone size: once

CDR3 DNA: TGTGCCAGCAGCGCAGACAGGAACACCGGGGAGCTGTTTTTT
CDR3 protein: CASSADRNTGELFF
J gene: TRBJ2-2
D gene: NA
V gene: TRBV9
clone size: few

CDR3 DNA: TGTGCCAGCAGTTTACACTCTTGGTTTGAGCAGTTCTTC
CDR3 protein: CASSLHSWFEQFF
J gene: TRBJ2-1
D gene: NA
V gene: TRBV28
clone size: NA

CDR3 DNA: TGCGCCAGCAGCCTTCTCCAGGGATCTAACTATGGCTACACCTTC
CDR3 protein: CASSLLQGSNYGYTF
J gene: TRBJ1-2
D gene: NA
V gene: TRBV4-1
clone size: once

CDR3 DNA: TGTGCCAGCAGCTTACACTTGGGGGACAGGGCCTCCTACGAGCAGTACTTC
CDR3 protein: CASSLHLGDRASYEQYF
J gene: TRBJ2-7
D gene: TRBD1
V gene: TRBV7-2
clone size: NA

CDR3 DNA: TGTGCCAGCAGCTTAGCGGGGTCTGCGTCCGAGCAGTACTTC
CDR3 protein: CASSLAGSASEQYF
J gene: TRBJ2-7
D gene: NA
V gene: TRBV7-2
clone size: NA

CDR3 DNA: TGTGCCAGCAGCCGACAGGGGGCCGTCTATGGCTACACCTTC
CDR3 protein: CASSRQGAVYGYTF
J gene: TRBJ1-2
D gene: TRBD1
V gene: TRBV6-5
clone size: NA

CDR3 DNA: TGCGCCAGCAGCCAAGAGACAGGATCAACCGGGGTGAACACTGAAGCTTTCTTT
CDR3 protein: CASSQETGSTGVNTEAFF
J gene: TRBJ1-1
D gene: NA
V gene: TRBV4-1
clone size: NA

CDR3 DNA: TGTGCCAGTAGTTCAGGGGTCTCCGAGCAGTACTTC
CDR3 protein: CASSSGVSEQYF
J gene: TRBJ2-7
D gene: NA
V gene: TRBV19
clone size: once

CDR3 DNA: TGTGCCAGCAGCGTAGATCCCGCTGCTCAGGGAAATGATGACTATGGCTACACCTTC
CDR3 protein: CASSVDPAAQGNDDYGYTF
J gene: TRBJ1-2
D gene: NA
V gene: TRBV9
clone size: NA